This TCR beta chain was observed in a study of patients and donors after allogeneic stem cell transplantation (dated by TCRdb to the early 2020s). Library construction relied on RT-PCR. TCRdb shows the sequencer as NextSeq 550. Using fastp trimming at Q25 and MiXCR clonotype assembly, TCRdb reanalyzed the public sequencing data and kept in-frame beta chains. Under each unique CDR3 protein, matching rows form one entry showing the most common genes and DNA. This sample has roughly 880,000 distinct CDR3 sequences in its table, and more than 15% of those were observed once. The top ten hold roughly 6% of the sample. CDR3 length: 15 amino acids, cysteine to phenylalanine. The only DNA kept is the CDR3, 45 bases in frame from the first base. Reading the germline V gene gives CDR1 SNHLY and CDR2 FYNNEI. The germline V end is reduced by 3 bases and the J end by 4 bases; junction bases left unmatched: 4. A remark on this clonotype: No cognate antigen has been identified for it. Within one base of it there is no much larger clone, and no base qualities were kept.

Sequenced material: blood, either unsorted or a sorted T cell fraction (not recorded which). The chain is made from TRBV2 and TRBJ2-2; 8 nucleotides in the junction match TRBD2. This TCR came from a human donor who was either an allogeneic HSCT recipient or a stem cell or donor lymphocyte infusion donor (not recorded which). It is not recorded whose cells these are; they may come from a transplant donor. The sequenced DNA: TGTGCCAGCAGTGATCCTAGCGGGTTCACCGGGGAGCTGTTTTTT. Translation gives CASSDPSGFTGELFF.